This T cell receptor beta chain comes out of a study of T cell responses to AZD1222 COVID-19 vaccine. The protocol was immunoSEQ multiplex PCR, while the TCRdb copy is restricted to in-frame clones and leaves out a portion. Of 130,000 or so clones in the sample, approximately 86% were seen once. This clone was observed a single time. Its antigen is unidentified. General study points: Spike-specific TCR breadth and depth grew following two AZD1222 doses. Donors, mostly white British, included more females; clonal diversity was possibly underestimated. Spike-wide vaccine-associated CD4 TCRs dominated at 160-218 and 743-854.

Trimming shortened V by 2 bases and J by 8 bases, and 12 bases separated the two germline ends. The CDR3 runs to 14 residues. Germline V lookup: CDR1 SNHLY, CDR2 FYNNEI. V and J are TRBV2 and TRBJ1-4, with a tentative D call TRBD1 (5 bases). Sequencing used peripheral blood, obtained on day 0 of AZD1222 vaccination. This clonotype originated in an adult in good health. The CDR3 loop reads CASSERREGEKLFF. Written as DNA, the CDR3 is TGTGCCAGCAGTGAACGGCGGGAGGGGGAAAAACTGTTTTTT. Complete variable domain (other parts from reference TRBV2 and TRBJ1-4): EPEVTQTPSHQVTQMGQEVILRCVPISNHLYFYWYRQILGQKVEFLVSFYNNEISEKSEIFDDQFSVERPDGSNFTLKIRSTKLEDSAMYFCASSERREGEKLFFGSGTQLSVL.